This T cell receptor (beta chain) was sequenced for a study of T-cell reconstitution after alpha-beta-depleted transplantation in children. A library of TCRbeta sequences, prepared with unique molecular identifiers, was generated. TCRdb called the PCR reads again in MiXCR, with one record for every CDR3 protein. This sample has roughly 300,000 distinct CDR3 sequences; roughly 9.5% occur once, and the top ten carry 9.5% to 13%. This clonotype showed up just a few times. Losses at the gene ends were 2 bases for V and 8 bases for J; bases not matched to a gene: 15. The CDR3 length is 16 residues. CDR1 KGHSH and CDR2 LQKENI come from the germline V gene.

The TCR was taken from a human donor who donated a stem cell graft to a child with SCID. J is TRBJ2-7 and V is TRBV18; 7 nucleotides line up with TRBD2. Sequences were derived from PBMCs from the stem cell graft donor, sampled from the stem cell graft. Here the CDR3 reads CASSPGAWGGLLQQYF. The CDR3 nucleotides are TGTGCCAGCTCACCAGGAGCTTGGGGGGGTCTTCTCCAGCAGTACTTC.